The clone carrying this TCR beta chain was seen only a few times. The table came from immunoSEQ multiplex PCR; TCRdb's copy has only in-frame clones and leaves some out. Among some 14,000 clones listed, 25% to 35% were seen once. The CDR3 loop spans 17 amino acids. Looked up from germline, CDR1 is SGHRS and CDR2 is YFSETQ. The V and J ends lost 4 bases and 0 bases respectively, with 17 bases between them. About 200,000 CFSE-labeled responder cells were plated with about 200,000 irradiated, violet-dye-labeled stimulator cells. Sorting was performed after the reaction on proliferating CFSE-low CD3+CD4+ and CD3+CD8+ responders. This sample is part of a study of graft-versus-host responses after intestinal transplantation. Study results and caveats: The marrow of recipients harbored GvH clones, and ileum or blood showed some of them first.

The chain uses TRBV5-1 and TRBJ2-1; D is unclear. The receptor comes from a human patient who received an intestinal transplant. The sequenced sample was alloreactive CD4+ T cells from a mixed lymphocyte reaction culture, obtained before intestinal transplant. Subset denoted: CFSE-low proliferating T cells sorted from approximately six-day pre-transplant mixed lymphocyte reaction (GvH or HvG direction). Here the CDR3 DNA reads TGCGCCAGCAGCCGTCTGGTGACAAGGAGCTCCTACAATGAGCAGTTCTTC. It specifies CASSRLVTRSSYNEQFF.